Listed below are T cell receptor beta chains from one sample, sequenced in a study of cytomegalovirus exposure and HLA in healthy donors. TCRdb keeps only in-frame clones here, not all; method: immunoSEQ multiplex PCR. The sample lists 200,000 or so clones, more than 70% seen once, with 0.26% in the top ten. Source material: PBMCs. These receptors originate from a boy aged 10-17 years in good health and CMV-seronegative. Each CDR3 is given with its conserved first and last residue. A D gene is named only where the DNA matches it firmly.

D | J | V | DNA | CDR3
- | TRBJ1-5 | TRBV5-5 | TGTGCCAGCAGCTTTTTCCCTCCGGGAAATCAGCCCCAGCATTTT | CASSFFPPGNQPQHF
- | TRBJ1-1 | TRBV5-8 | TGTGCCAGCAGCCCTAACGGTAACTTTCTGAACACTGAAGCTTTCTTT | CASSPNGNFLNTEAFF
- | TRBJ2-7 | TRBV10-1 | TGCGCCAATACCGGAGGAGTGGACTACGAGCAGTACTTC | CANTGGVDYEQYF
TRBD1 | TRBJ2-3 | TRBV30 | TGTGCCTGGGGGACAGGGGGCACGGATACGCAGTATTTT | CAWGTGGTDTQYF
- | TRBJ1-5 | TRBV19 | TGTGCCAGTAGAAGTAGGGGCCAGGTAAATCAGCCCCAGCATTTT | CASRSRGQVNQPQHF
- | TRBJ1-3 | TRBV15 | TGTGCCACCAGCAGAGGGTGGAGCTCTGGAAACACCATATATTTT | CATSRGWSSGNTIYF
- | TRBJ1-1 | TRBV6-5 | TGTGCCAGCAGTTACTCGGGTCCGGGAAACACTGAAGCTTTCTTT | CASSYSGPGNTEAFF
- | TRBJ1-3 | TRBV9 | TGTGCCAGCAGCGTAGCTGGCGGCTGGGGAAACACCATATATTTT | CASSVAGGWGNTIYF
- | TRBJ1-6 | TRBV28 | TGTGCCAGCAGTTTAGGGATAGACAGGCCGAATTCACCCCTCCACTTT | CASSLGIDRPNSPLHF
TRBD1 | TRBJ1-5 | TRBV28 | TGTGCCAGCAGTTTATTTCCGACAGGGCCCAGCAATCAGCCCCAGCATTTT | CASSLFPTGPSNQPQHF
- | TRBJ2-6 | TRBV7-3 | TGTGCCAGCAGCTTCTCCCAGGCCTTTGGGGCCAACGTCCTGACTTTC | CASSFSQAFGANVLTF
TRBD1 | TRBJ2-5 | TRBV5-4 | TGTGCCAGCAGTTCCGGGGACAGGGGACAAGAGACCCAGTACTTC | CASSSGDRGQETQYF
- | TRBJ2-1 | TRBV27 | TGTGCCAGCAGCGGACAGAGCTCCTACAATGAGCAGTTCTTC | CASSGQSSYNEQFF